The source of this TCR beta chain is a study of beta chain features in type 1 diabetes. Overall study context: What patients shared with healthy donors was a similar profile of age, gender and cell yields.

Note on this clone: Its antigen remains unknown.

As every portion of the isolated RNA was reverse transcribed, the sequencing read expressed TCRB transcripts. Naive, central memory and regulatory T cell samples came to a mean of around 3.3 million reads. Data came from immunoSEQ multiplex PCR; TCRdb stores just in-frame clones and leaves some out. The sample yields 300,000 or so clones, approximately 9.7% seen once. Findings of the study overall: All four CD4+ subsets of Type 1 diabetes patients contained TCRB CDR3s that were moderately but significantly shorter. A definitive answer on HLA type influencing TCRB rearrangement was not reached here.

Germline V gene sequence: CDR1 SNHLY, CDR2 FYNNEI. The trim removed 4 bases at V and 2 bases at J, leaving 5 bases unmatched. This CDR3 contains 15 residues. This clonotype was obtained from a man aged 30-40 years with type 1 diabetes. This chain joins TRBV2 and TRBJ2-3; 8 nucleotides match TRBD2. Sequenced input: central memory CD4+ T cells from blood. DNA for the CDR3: TGTGCCAGCAGTGGAGCGGGGGAGTACACAGATACGCAGTATTTT. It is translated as CASSGAGEYTDTQYF.